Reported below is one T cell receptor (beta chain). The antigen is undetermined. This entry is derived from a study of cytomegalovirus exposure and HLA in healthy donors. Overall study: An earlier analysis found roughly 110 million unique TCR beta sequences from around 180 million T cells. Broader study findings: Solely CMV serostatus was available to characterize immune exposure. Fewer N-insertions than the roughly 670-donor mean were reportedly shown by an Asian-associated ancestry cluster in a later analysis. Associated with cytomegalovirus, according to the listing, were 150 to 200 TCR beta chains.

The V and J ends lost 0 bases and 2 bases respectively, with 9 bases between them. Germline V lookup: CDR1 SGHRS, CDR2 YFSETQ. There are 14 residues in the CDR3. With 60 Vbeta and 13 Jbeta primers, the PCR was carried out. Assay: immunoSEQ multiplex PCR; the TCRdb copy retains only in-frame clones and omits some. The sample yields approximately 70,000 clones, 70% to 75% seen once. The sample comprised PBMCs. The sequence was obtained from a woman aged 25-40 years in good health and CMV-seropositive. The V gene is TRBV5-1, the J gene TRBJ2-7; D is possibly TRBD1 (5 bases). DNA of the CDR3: TGCGCCAGCAGCTTGGAGGCAGGGACCTACGAGCAGTACTTC. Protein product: CASSLEAGTYEQYF.